This T cell receptor beta chain came from a study of T cells in Graves' hyperthyroidism and ophthalmopathy. Overall study: Peripheral blood was drawn at first diagnosis, prior to all treatment.

Germline V gene lookup returns CDR1 LNHDA and CDR2 SQIVND (reference sequence). The CDR3 runs to 15 residues. With 5 bases clipped from V and 10 bases from J, the junction kept 7 bases outside the gene matches. A few counts support this clonotype. Amplified TCR beta CDR3 regions derived from RNA transcripts. The TCR CDR3 was amplified in a first-round RT-PCR using the HTBI primer set. TCRdb used MiXCR to reprocess the multiplex PCR reads, holding one entry per CDR3 protein. The sample carries roughly 630,000 distinct CDR3 sequences, 15% to 18% recorded once. The chain uses TRBV19 and TRBJ1-6; 11 bases line up with TRBD1. The clonotype comes from a woman aged 25 to 45 with Graves' hyperthyroidism. Sequencing was done on a sample of blood. The CDR3 sequence is CASSPGQGAGSPLHF. Here the CDR3 DNA reads TGTGCCAGTAGTCCAGGACAGGGGGCTGGATCACCCCTCCACTTT.